One sample yielded the 26 T cell receptor beta chains listed below, sequenced in a study of regulatory T cells in long-lasting Graves disease. The time point: newly diagnosed GD, antithyroid drugs for less than 3 months. RNA from PBMCs was the source of the TCR library. Construction of the TCR beta libraries employed iRepertoire HTBI primers in conjunction with Arm-PCR of CDR3 regions. TCRdb reanalysed the multiplex PCR reads using MiXCR and keeps one entry per CDR3 protein. The table lists approximately 400,000 distinct CDR3 sequences, approximately 15% of them singletons. This same sample was also part of a study on T cells in Graves' hyperthyroidism and ophthalmopathy.

Sequencing used peripheral blood mononuclear cells (PBMCs), obtained at new diagnosis, from a patient treated with antithyroid drugs. The source is a woman aged 25 to 39 with Graves disease.

This clonotype has at least ten counts. The chain is built from TRBV3-1 and TRBJ1-1; D not resolved. CDR1 is LGHDT, CDR2 YNNKEL, per germline (reference sequence). The CDR3 loop spans 14 amino acids. Trimming shortened V by 3 bases and J by 1 base, and 9 bases separated the two germline ends. The CDR3 is CASSHVGTNTEAFF. Written as DNA, the CDR3 is TGTGCCAGCAGCCACGTGGGAACGAACACTGAAGCTTTCTTT.

This clonotype was found a few times. CDR3 in amino acids: CASSPPDGGYTF. The CDR3 DNA reads as TGTGCCAGCAGTCCTCCCGACGGAGGCTACACCTTC. V usage is TRBV14 and J usage is TRBJ1-2; D remains unclear. The CDR3 has 12 amino acids. Germline V gene sequence: CDR1 SGHDN, CDR2 FVKESK. V was shortened by 6 bases and J by 8 bases, with 13 bases between the two germline ends.

This clonotype has only a few counts. The chain combines TRBV10-2 with TRBJ2-7; possibly TRBD1 for D (6 bases). V lost 2 bases and J lost 1, with 6 bases in between. Germline V gene lookup returns CDR1 WSHSY and CDR2 SAAADI. CDR3 size: 13 residues. The CDR3 sequence: CASSEQGSYEQYF. CDR3 DNA: TGCGCCAGCAGTGAGCAGGGGTCCTACGAGCAGTACTTC.

The V gene is TRBV11-2, the J gene TRBJ1-1; TRBD1 matches at 8 bases. CDR3 length: 17 residues. CDR1 SGHAT and CDR2 FQNNGV come from the germline V gene. J gave up 4 bases and V 7 bases, and 17 bases lay outside the gene matches. The CDR3 DNA reads as TGTGCCAGCACCACCGACAGGGGAGATATCGGTAGCACTGAAGCTTTCTTT. The encoded protein is CASTTDRGDIGSTEAFF.

This clonotype has at least ten counts. The rearrangement uses TRBV5-1 and TRBJ2-1, with 10 bases matching TRBD2. This CDR3 is built from 15 residues. V shed 1 base and J 8 bases; nucleotides not matched to a gene: 6. The germline gives CDR1 SGHRS, CDR2 YFSETQ. CDR3 sequence (DNA): TGCGCCAGCAGCTTGTCTAGCGGGAGCGGCGATGAGCAGTTCTTC. Protein: CASSLSSGSGDEQFF.

The table lists this clonotype with many counts. V gene TRBV5-1 combines with J gene TRBJ1-2, with D possibly being TRBD1 (6 bases). CDR1 is SGHRS, CDR2 YFSETQ, per germline. The CDR3 length is 14 residues. V was clipped by 4 bases and J by 3 bases, with 13 bases between them. DNA for the CDR3: TGCGCCAGCAGCCCAGGACAGACACACTATGGCTACACCTTC. It is translated as CASSPGQTHYGYTF.

This clonotype was counted at least ten times. The chain joins TRBV27 to TRBJ1-1; possibly TRBD1 for D (5 bases). The CDR3 extends over 13 amino acids. The V end was cut by 3 bases, the J end by 4 bases, with 9 bases between. In germline, CDR1 is MNHEY, CDR2 SMNVEV (reference sequence). Here the CDR3 DNA reads TGTGCCAGCAGTTTGGAAGGGGCCACTGAAGCTTTCTTT. It translates to CASSLEGATEAFF.

This clonotype was detected many times. The chain couples TRBV28 to TRBJ1-1; D not resolved. CDR1 MDHEN and CDR2 SYDVKM come from the germline V gene. The CDR3 is 12 amino acids. V was cut by 6 bases and J by 3 bases, with 8 bases left in between. The CDR3 protein is CASSNWDTEAFF. The CDR3 DNA is TGTGCCAGCAGCAATTGGGACACTGAAGCTTTCTTT.

This clonotype has more than one count but fewer than ten. CDR3 in amino acids: CASNEWDQQPYEQYF. The DNA for the CDR3 is TGTGCCAGCAACGAGTGGGACCAACAGCCCTACGAGCAGTACTTC. The chain uses TRBV6-1 and TRBJ2-7; D might be TRBD1 or TRBD2, each matching 5 bases. V dropped 7 bases and J dropped 2 bases, with 18 bases sitting between them. This CDR3 is built from 15 residues. Germline values: CDR1 MNHNS, CDR2 SASEGT.

This clonotype was detected a few times. V usage is TRBV12-3 or TRBV12-4 and J usage is TRBJ2-2, with a tentative D call TRBD2 (6 bases). Trimming left V 4 bases short and J 1 base short, with 10 bases between. This CDR3 is built from 15 residues. The DNA of the CDR3 is TGTGCCAGCAGTTCACAAGCGGGGAACACCGGGGAGCTGTTTTTT. This translates into CASSSQAGNTGELFF.

Notes on this clonotype: This may be a read error, as it is one base from a much larger clone. The genes are TRBV12-5 and TRBJ2-1; TRBD2 agrees at 11 bases. Matching the DNA end better, TRBJ2-7 makes the J call doubtful. This CDR3 has 17 amino acids. Per the germline V gene, CDR1 is LGHNT and CDR2 is FRNRAP. The chain's CDR3 is CASGLVTLAGGPEEQYF. DNA for the CDR3: TGTGCTAGTGGTTTGGTCACCTTAGCGGGAGGGCCGGAAGAGCAGTACTTC.

With respect to this clonotype: A read error is possible here, since a much larger clone lies one base away. Given the absence of the conserved phenylalanine or tryptophan at the CDR3 end, a read error is likely. CDR3 nucleotides: TGTGCCAGCTCACCACCTCTGGAGACCCAGTACCTC. Translating it yields CASSPPLETQYL. The gene calls are TRBV18 and TRBJ2-1; D is unresolved. TRBJ2-5 explains the end of the DNA better; the J call may be wrong. Germline V gene sequence: CDR1 KGHSH, CDR2 LQKENI. This CDR3 has 12 residues.

The chain combines TRBV10-3 with TRBJ1-5; D not resolved. Germline V lookup: CDR1 ENHRY, CDR2 SYGVKD. Trimming stripped 3 bases from V and 7 bases from J, with 10 bases between. This CDR3 has 13 residues. The CDR3, as DNA: TGTGCCATCAGTGAAATCTCTCCCCAGCCCCAGCATTTT. Protein product: CAISEISPQPQHF.

This clonotype was seen repeatedly, ten times or more. The rearrangement links TRBV20-1 to TRBJ2-3; 7 bases match TRBD2. The V and J ends lost 5 bases and 2 bases, in that order; junction bases with no gene match: 7. From germline, CDR1 is DFQATT and CDR2 SNEGSKA (reference sequence). The length of the CDR3 is 14 residues. In DNA form, the CDR3 reads TGCAGTGCTGCCATGGCGGGAGTCACAGATACGCAGTATTTT. Its protein product is CSAAMAGVTDTQYF.

Many counts were recorded for this clonotype. This rearrangement joins TRBV12-3 or TRBV12-4 to TRBJ1-5, with D possibly TRBD1 on 5 matching bases. The length of the CDR3 is 14 residues. V lost 6 bases, J lost 6 bases, and 15 bases lay in between. The DNA of the CDR3 is TGTGCCAGCAGACGCGACAGATTAGGTCAGCCCCAGCATTTT. It encodes CASRRDRLGQPQHF.

This clonotype was observed at least ten times. This chain joins TRBV5-1 and TRBJ1-6; D not resolved. The CDR3 runs to 13 residues. CDR1 and CDR2 from the germline V gene are SGHRS and YFSETQ. V shed 0 bases and J shed 10 bases, with 8 bases lying between them. The CDR3 DNA is TGCGCCAGCAGCTTGGTTGGACGGTCACCCCTCCACTTT. This gives the protein CASSLVGRSPLHF. The entire variable domain, with the rest obtained from reference TRBV5-1 and TRBJ1-6, is as follows: KAGVTQTPRYLIKTRGQQVTLSCSPISGHRSVSWYQQTPGQGLQFLFEYFSETQRNKGNFPGRFSGRQFSNSRSEMNVSTLELGDSALYLCASSLVGRSPLHFGNGTRLTVT.

This clonotype was recorded at least ten times. This chain uses TRBV24-1 with TRBJ2-1; D is unclear. The CDR3 contains 11 residues. Germline lookup yields CDR1 KGHDR and CDR2 SFDVKD. Trimming took off 8 bases at V and 4 bases at J, with 5 bases between the two ends. The CDR3 sequence is CATKGYNEQFF. Here the CDR3 DNA reads TGTGCCACCAAAGGATACAATGAGCAGTTCTTC.

Points on this clonotype: Given a much more abundant clone one base away, this may be a read error. The rearrangement joins TRBV18 to TRBJ2-3; D uncertain. Germline CDR1 KGHSH, CDR2 LQKENI. The CDR3 sequence is 12 residues long. CDR3 sequence (DNA): TGTGCCGGCTCACCAGAAACAGATACGCAGTATTTT. Residues: CAGSPETDTQYF. Complete variable domain (other parts from reference TRBV18 and TRBJ2-3): NAGVMQNPRHLVRRRGQEARLRCSPMKGHSHVYWYRQLPEEGLKFMVYLQKENIIDESGMPKERFSAEFPKEGPSILRIQQVVRGDSAAYFCAGSPETDTQYFGPGTRLTVL.

This clonotype was seen ten or more times. J is TRBJ2-5 and V is TRBV14; 9 positions agree with TRBD2. Germline loops: CDR1 SGHDN, CDR2 FVKESK. The length of the CDR3 is 16 residues. The V segment lost 1 base and the J segment 5 bases; nucleotides outside the gene matches: 8. Written as DNA, the CDR3 is TGTGCCAGCAGCCAAGGTGTAGGACTAGCGCTGGAGACCCAGTACTTC. Protein product: CASSQGVGLALETQYF. Full variable domain (missing parts from reference TRBV14 and TRBJ2-5): EAGVTQFPSHSVIEKGQTVTLRCDPISGHDNLYWYRRVMGKEIKFLLHFVKESKQDESGMPNNRFLAERTGGTYSTLKVQPAELEDSGVYFCASSQGVGLALETQYFGPGTRLLVL.

The V call is TRBV5-1, the J call TRBJ2-7; no clear D gene. With 0 bases removed from V and 6 bases from J, the gap between germline ends came to 10 bases. CDR1 and CDR2 from the germline V gene are SGHRS and YFSETQ. CDR3 length: 13 residues. CDR3 sequence: CASSLGGSSEQYF. DNA for the CDR3: TGCGCCAGCAGCTTGGGGGGATCTTCCGAGCAGTACTTC. Filled out from reference TRBV5-1 and TRBJ2-7, the complete variable domain reads KAGVTQTPRYLIKTRGQQVTLSCSPISGHRSVSWYQQTPGQGLQFLFEYFSETQRNKGNFPGRFSGRQFSNSRSEMNVSTLELGDSALYLCASSLGGSSEQYFGPGTRLTVT.

The chain uses TRBV11-2 and TRBJ1-1; TRBD1 aligns across 9 bases. With 1 base clipped from V and 11 bases from J, the junction kept 5 bases outside the gene matches. The germline V gene encodes CDR1 SGHAT and CDR2 FQNNGV. CDR3 length: 13 residues. DNA of the CDR3: TGTGCCAGCAGCTTAGGAGGGACAGGGTGGGCTTTCTTT. Translating it yields CASSLGGTGWAFF.

This clonotype came up a few times. This sequence joins TRBV19 and TRBJ2-1; a weak D match, TRBD2 (6 bases). In germline, CDR1 is LNHDA, CDR2 SQIVND (reference sequence). The length of the CDR3 is 12 residues. V dropped 6 bases and J dropped 8 bases, with 11 bases sitting between them. The CDR3 nucleotides are TGTGCCAGTAGGGCGGGATGGGATGAGCAGTTCTTC. It specifies CASRAGWDEQFF.

This clonotype has just a few counts. The chain employs TRBV2 and TRBJ2-1; 11 bases line up with TRBD2. CDR1 is SNHLY, CDR2 FYNNEI, per germline. CDR3 length: 15 residues. V gave up 3 bases and J gave up 7 bases; unmatched junction bases: 5. CDR3 region: CASSDWASGRNEQFF. The CDR3 DNA follows: TGTGCCAGCAGTGACTGGGCTAGCGGGAGGAATGAGCAGTTCTTC.

This clonotype was recorded many times. The chain uses TRBV12-3 or TRBV12-4 and TRBJ1-2; D might be TRBD1 (5 bases). This CDR3 has 12 residues. The ends were cut back, 6 bases at V and 3 bases at J, with 8 bases in the middle. The CDR3 is CASRMTDYGYTF. Here the CDR3 DNA reads TGTGCCAGCAGGATGACAGACTATGGCTACACCTTC.

Only a few counts were recorded for this clonotype. The rearrangement uses TRBV12-3 or TRBV12-4 and TRBJ2-1; 7 bases map to TRBD1. The CDR3 totals 16 residues. V shed 0 bases, J shed 5 bases, and the junction held 7 bases outside the gene matches. CDR3 DNA: TGTGCCAGCAGTTTAGCCCGGCAGGGGGACAACAATGAGCAGTTCTTC. Amino acid sequence: CASSLARQGDNNEQFF.

At least ten counts were recorded for this clonotype. This chain uses TRBV7-9 with TRBJ1-1; TRBD1 agrees at 7 bases. V lost 1 base and J lost 6; bases outside the gene matches: 11. CDR3 length equals 16 residues. CDR1 SEHNR and CDR2 FQNEAQ come from the germline V gene (reference sequence). This chain's CDR3 is CASSLVVLGQSPEAFF. As DNA, the CDR3 is TGTGCCAGCAGCTTAGTAGTTCTGGGACAGTCCCCTGAAGCTTTCTTT.